The table lists the clone carrying this TCR beta chain with a few counts. As yet, its antigen is unknown. This sample was included in a study of Graves' ophthalmopathy and Graves' hyperthyroidism. About the study: At initial diagnosis, peripheral blood was obtained, and this preceded any treatment. Study outcomes and limitations: The majority of expanded thyroid clonotypes above 0.001 frequency also occurred in blood. A model built from 13 signatures distinguished ophthalmopathy from stable hyperthyroidism with approximately 88% sensitivity and approximately 82% specificity.

V shed 2 bases and J shed 2 bases, with 12 bases lying between them. Germline V gene sequence: CDR1 MNHEY, CDR2 SVGAGI. The CDR3 is 16 amino acids. RNA transcripts were the template, and TCR beta CDR3 regions were amplified from them. Scientists carried out first-round RT-PCR using HTBI primers and then a second-round multiplex PCR. TCRdb re-derived calls from the multiplex PCR reads in MiXCR, one entry per CDR3 protein. The sample consists of hundreds of thousands of distinct CDR3 sequences, under 25% of them appearing once. Aged 18 to 65, hyperthyroidism patients had new diagnoses of under 2 months' duration.

This rearrangement joins TRBV6-5 to TRBJ1-4; D gene uncertain. Sequencing was done on a sample of peripheral blood. This clonotype originated in a woman under 30 with stable Graves' hyperthyroidism. This CDR3 is CASSYTPEPTNEKLFF. The DNA of the CDR3 is TGTGCCAGCAGTTACACTCCAGAACCCACTAATGAAAAACTGTTTTTT.